Listed below are T cell receptor beta chains from one sample, sequenced in a study of regulatory T cells in long-lasting Graves disease. One entry per CDR3 protein, called by TCRdb with MiXCR from the multiplex PCR reads. The sample lists about 530,000 distinct CDR3 sequences, 16% occurring once. Another study also made use of these data, one on T cells in Graves' hyperthyroidism and ophthalmopathy.

The material was peripheral blood mononuclear cells (PBMCs), obtained at new diagnosis, from a patient treated with antithyroid drugs. The receptors stem from a woman aged 40-60 years with Graves disease. CDR3s include the opening cysteine and the closing phenylalanine or tryptophan. The D gene is left open where the match is weak. Expanded clones get a size class; other rows say once, few or many, or leave the size out.

J gene | clone size | D gene | V gene | CDR3 protein | CDR3 DNA
TRBJ1-4 | many | . | TRBV28 | CASDEGGDEKLFF | TGTGCCAGCGATGAAGGGGGGGATGAAAAACTGTTTTTT
TRBJ1-6 | many | TRBD1 | TRBV20-1 | CSARSTGGGSNSPLHF | TGCAGTGCTAGGTCGACAGGGGGCGGAAGTAATTCACCCCTCCACTTT
TRBJ2-1 | many | . | TRBV6-1 | CASSGGSHNEQFF | TGTGCCAGCAGTGGGGGGAGTCACAATGAGCAGTTCTTC
TRBJ2-3 | . | . | TRBV4-2 | CASSPHPRGLTDTQYF | TGTGCCAGCAGCCCACATCCCCGGGGACTCACAGATACGCAGTATTTT
TRBJ1-1 | many | . | TRBV7-6 | CASSLGAGMNTEAFF | TGTGCCAGCAGCTTAGGAGCGGGGATGAACACTGAAGCTTTCTTT
TRBJ1-2 | . | TRBD1 | TRBV29-1 | CSVERGLGYGYTF | TGCAGCGTTGAGAGGGGGCTAGGCTATGGCTACACCTTC
TRBJ1-6 | . | . | TRBV19 | CASGDQTNSSPLHF | TGTGCCAGTGGTGATCAGACCAATTCCTCACCCCTCCACTTT
TRBJ2-3 | . | . | TRBV25-1 | CASSGDSTRRGCLHF | TGTGCCAGCAGTGGGGACAGCACGAGGAGGGGGTGTCTGCATTTT
TRBJ1-3 | few | . | TRBV25-1 | CASSESKGSKVRSGNTIYF | TGTGCCAGCAGTGAATCGAAGGGCTCGAAGGTTCGCTCTGGAAACACCATATATTTT
TRBJ2-7 | . | . | TRBV19 | CASSMVRDEQYF | TGTGCCAGTAGTATGGTAAGAGACGAGCAGTACTTC
TRBJ2-1 | few | TRBD2 | TRBV5-6 | CASSSKTSGGSNEQFF | TGTGCCAGCAGCAGTAAGACTAGCGGGGGGTCGAATGAGCAGTTCTTC
TRBJ2-2 | . | . | TRBV20-1 | CSAKPAGRVTGELFF | TGCAGTGCTAAACCCGCGGGACGGGTGACCGGGGAGCTGTTTTTT
TRBJ2-7 | many | . | TRBV3-1 | CASSPMTSPSNEQYF | TGTGCCAGCAGCCCTATGACCAGTCCGTCCAACGAGCAGTACTTC
TRBJ1-1 | . | . | TRBV4-1 | CASSQIPQGWGEAFF | TGCGCCAGCAGCCAGATCCCTCAGGGTTGGGGTGAAGCTTTCTTT
TRBJ1-1 | many | . | TRBV30 | CAWKFNTEAFF | TGTGCCTGGAAGTTTAACACTGAAGCTTTCTTT
TRBJ1-3 | many | . | TRBV5-6 | CASSFDLTGPGNTIYF | TGTGCCAGCAGCTTCGATCTAACAGGTCCGGGCAACACCATATATTTT